This paragraph reports one TCR beta chain. The antigen remains undetermined. This sample was included in a study of T cell responses to AZD1222 COVID-19 vaccine. Study at large: The analysis combined second doses at about 4 or about 12 weeks.

V shed 5 bases and J shed 6 bases, with 7 bases lying between them. Looked up from germline, CDR1 is SGHVS and CDR2 is FQNEAQ. CDR3 size: 11 residues. Here immunoSEQ multiplex PCR was the method, and the copy in TCRdb shows in-frame clones only, minus some. The data show more than 110,000 clones, about nine tenths seen once. Study observations and caveats: Spike-specific TCR breadth and depth both grew after two AZD1222 doses. In a largely white British group with more females than males, clonal diversity was possibly underestimated. CD4 TCRs associated with vaccination spanned spike, dominating at 160-218 and 743-854.

Sequencing used peripheral blood, obtained on day 0 of AZD1222 vaccination. This TCR came from an adult in good health. The chain carries TRBV7-8 and TRBJ1-1, with unresolved D. In DNA form, the CDR3 reads TGTGCCAGCAGCCAAGGCGCTGAAGCTTTCTTT. Its translation is CASSQGAEAFF.